This TCR beta chain was observed in a study of shared clonotypes between healthy human individuals. Details on this clone: This same CDR3 is encoded by further DNA sequences in the sample.

Naive CD8 cells lacked CD45RO, underwent positive selection for CCR7 and left out terminally differentiated effector memory CD45RA+ cells. The germline gives CDR1 SGHVS, CDR2 FNYEAQ. With 1 base removed from V and 6 bases from J, the gap between germline ends came to 6 bases. The CDR3 loop spans 12 amino acids. Only in-frame clones appear in the TCRdb table, and some are missing; sequencing was by immunoSEQ multiplex PCR. This table has about 680,000 clones, about 91% appearing once. Specimen: naive CD8+ T cells sorted from blood. The receptor comes from a man aged 30 to 45 in good health. J is TRBJ1-1 and V is TRBV7-6; D is perhaps TRBD1 (5 bases). The CDR3 loop reads CASSLGGSEAFF. CDR3 DNA sequence: TGTGCCAGCAGCTTAGGGGGGTCTGAAGCTTTCTTT.